This T cell receptor (beta chain) was obtained from a study of PD-L1 blockade in urothelial cancer. Study background: Median T cell yield per blood sample was 141,255 cells.

Into every PCR, synthetic TCR analog templates were spiked. Sequencing used immunoSEQ multiplex PCR; TCRdb keeps in-frame clones, though not all of them. This table has around 80,000 clones, around 90% appearing once. V lost 4 bases, J lost 6 bases, and 16 bases lay in between. The V gene's germline CDR1 is LGHNA and CDR2 YNFKEQ. The CDR3 spans 15 residues. The sample's time point: peripheral blood 6 weeks after treatment start. Samples spanned pretreatment and treatment, with 1 to 8 time points per patient. The sequencing used PBMCs, collected around atezolizumab (anti-PD-L1) treatment. The sequence derives from a woman older than 75 with urothelial cancer. The chain links TRBV4-2 to TRBJ2-1; tentatively, D is TRBD1 (6 bases). The DNA of the CDR3 is TGTGCCAGCAGCCGAACCTCGGGACAACTCAATGAGCAGTTCTTC. Translation gives CASSRTSGQLNEQFF.